This T cell receptor beta chain was obtained from a study of OX40 agonist ivuxolimab in advanced cancers. The method was immunoSEQ multiplex PCR; TCRdb's version includes in-frame clones alone and lacks a portion of them. In the table there are approximately 15,000 clones, 82% of which are singletons. This CDR3 is 13 amino acids long. V dropped 0 bases and J dropped 4 bases, with 7 bases sitting between them. The germline V gene has CDR1 LGHNA and CDR2 YSLEER. This clone has a single count. Researchers took blood at baseline, on cycle 4 day 1, and on cycle 7 day 1. Sequences were derived from CD4+ or CD8+ T cells sorted from blood, sampled in a trial of the OX40 agonist ivuxolimab. The chain employs TRBV4-3 and TRBJ2-7; TRBD1 is a possible D gene (5 bases). This receptor was obtained from an adult with an advanced solid tumor such as melanoma, head and neck, liver or kidney cancer. This CDR3 reads CASSQDRGYEQYF. As DNA, the CDR3 is TGCGCCAGCAGCCAAGATAGGGGTTACGAGCAGTACTTC.